This is a list of T cell receptor beta chains from one sample in a study of T cell repertoires in cytomegalovirus infection. Their antigens are not known. Each CDR3 protein is one row after TCRdb ran MiXCR on the reads. This table has 600,000 to 700,000 distinct CDR3 sequences, roughly a third appearing once. Material: cultured PBMCs, obtained from culture after CMV antigen stimulation. The receptors were gathered from a human donor in good health (CMV status not recorded). Some clones in this sample may be carry-over from other donors' samples. The CDR3 runs from the conserved cysteine through the conserved F or W. Clone size is shown for a subset of rows, as once, few, many or a class of expanded clone.

. TRBV11-2 CASSLGGRATGQAQYF
. TRBV7-2 CASRRAGSTDTQYF
. TRBV12-3/TRBV12-4 CASSLWDNQETQYF
. TRBV28 CASSTGTEDEKLFF
few TRBV12-3/TRBV12-4 CASSLILTWGYTF
. TRBV24-1 CATGQWGYNEQFF
many TRBV7-2 CASSLAAETQYF
. TRBV28 CASSLVVVGQPNYGYTF
. TRBV20-1 CSATHPGQGSNQPQHF
. TRBV15 CATSRDQGHTDTQYF
few TRBV7-3 CASSLSHRPTYEQYF
. TRBV7-6 CASSPLPFDPGSPTGELFF
. TRBV7-2 CASSKWTSPTVTQYF
few TRBV10-3 CAISELGDQPQHF
once TRBV27 CATREAYEQYF
. TRBV5-4 CASSPGTSGRNNEQFF
many TRBV7-6 CASSRKENTEAFF
. TRBV7-8 CASSLEVTGGEQYF
few TRBV28 CASRHIRPSDTGELFF
few TRBV7-9 CASSLGTPSYNEQFF
few TRBV12-3/TRBV12-4 CASAYSGTSELFF
. TRBV6-1 CASRLHVASTDTQYF
many TRBV7-2 CASSFGLAGLYEQYF
. TRBV24-1 CATSASGADGYTF
. TRBV12-3/TRBV12-4 CASSFNRDSPLHF
. TRBV20-1 CSAPIMVVAGAETQYF
many TRBV7-8 CASSLAVGLGFF
few TRBV6-8 CASRETGVHGNEQFF
. TRBV20-1 CSARSSGGARPYEQYF
. TRBV2 CASRTGGWYGYTF
. TRBV6-2/TRBV6-3 CASSPPGGQEQFF
many TRBV7-9 CASSPTPVSRLRTNVLTF
. TRBV6-8 CASSYMRNSPLHF
once TRBV6-2/TRBV6-3 CASSYSVWIDTQYF
. TRBV6-2/TRBV6-3 CASSYRAGRPLSYNEQFF
few TRBV6-2/TRBV6-3 CASSYPGSGIPRF
. TRBV5-4 CASSLASGGWNSPLHF
. TRBV7-8 CASSLARLTRGELFF
few TRBV6-6 CASSPRTQHNEQFF
. TRBV28 CASSLNPGATNEKLFF
. TRBV7-8 CASSFAGDLYNEQFF
many TRBV7-2 CASSPPSSGGLKNIQYF